This note documents a single T cell receptor (beta chain) sequence. Its specificity is not known. One junction end disagrees with the germline gene, perhaps due to a read error. This specimen comes from a study of blood T cells in healthy people across ages. Notes on the study in general: Per million T cells, TCR beta diversity dropped roughly linearly as age increased.

A second PCR, run for roughly 7 to 11 cycles, used a sample-barcoded 5' primer plus a J-beta primer mix. TCRdb recomputed calls from the 5' RACE reads with MiXCR, one row per CDR3 protein. The profile shows about 640,000 distinct CDR3 sequences, 58% of them singletons. Total RNA amounts of at least 5 micrograms were extracted per sample. The sequenced sample was blood. The sequence derives from a man between 60 and 75 years old in good health.

CDR3 sequence reads: CASSLAGLMTYEQYF. The CDR3 nucleotides read TGCGCCAGCAGCTTAGCGGGGCTTATGACCTACGAGCAGTACTTC. The rearrangement links TRBV11-2 to TRBJ2-7; the match to TRBD2 covers 8 bases. Germline CDR1 is SGHAT and CDR2 is FQNNGV. The CDR3 sequence is 15 residues long.